What follows are 2 T cell receptor beta chains derived from one specimen sequenced in a study of cytomegalovirus exposure and HLA in healthy donors. Researchers ran the PCR with 60 Vbeta and 13 Jbeta primers. TCRdb keeps only in-frame clones here, not all; method: immunoSEQ multiplex PCR. The sample has around 100,000 clones, less than 80% seen once. The sample consisted of PBMCs. The origin of the receptors is a woman aged 25 to 39 in good health and CMV-seronegative.

The chain recombines TRBV4-2 with TRBJ2-7, with 10 positions matching TRBD2. Germline values: CDR1 LGHNA, CDR2 YNFKEQ. Germline trimming cut 2 bases from V and 0 bases from J; bases unmatched to any gene: 1. This CDR3 has 15 amino acids. CDR3 in amino acids: CASSQLAGASYEQYF. Written as DNA, the CDR3 is TGTGCCAGCAGCCAACTAGCGGGAGCCTCCTACGAGCAGTACTTC.

V is TRBV5-4 and J is TRBJ2-5; weak D call: TRBD1 (5 bases). The ends were cut back, 1 base at V and 5 bases at J, with 12 bases in the middle. CDR3 length: 14 residues. Germline V gene data show CDR1 as SGHNT and CDR2 as YYREEE (reference sequence). CDR3 in amino acids: CASSLRGRVETQYF. CDR3 in DNA: TGTGCCAGCAGCTTGAGGGGCAGGGTCGAGACCCAGTACTTC.